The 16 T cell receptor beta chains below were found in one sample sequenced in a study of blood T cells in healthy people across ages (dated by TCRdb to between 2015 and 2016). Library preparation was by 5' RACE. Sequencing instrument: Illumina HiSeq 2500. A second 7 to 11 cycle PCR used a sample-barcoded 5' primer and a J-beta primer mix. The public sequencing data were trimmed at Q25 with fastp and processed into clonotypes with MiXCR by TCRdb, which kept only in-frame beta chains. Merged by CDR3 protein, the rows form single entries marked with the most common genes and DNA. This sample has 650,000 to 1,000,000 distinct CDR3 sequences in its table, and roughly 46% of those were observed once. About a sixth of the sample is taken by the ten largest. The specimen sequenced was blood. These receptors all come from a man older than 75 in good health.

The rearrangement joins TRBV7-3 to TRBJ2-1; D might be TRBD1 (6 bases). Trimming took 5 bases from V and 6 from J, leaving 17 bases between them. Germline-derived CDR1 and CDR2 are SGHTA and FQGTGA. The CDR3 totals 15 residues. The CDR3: CASSPSQGRSNEQFF. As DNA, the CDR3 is TGTGCCAGCAGCCCTTCCCAGGGGCGTTCCAATGAGCAGTTCTTC.

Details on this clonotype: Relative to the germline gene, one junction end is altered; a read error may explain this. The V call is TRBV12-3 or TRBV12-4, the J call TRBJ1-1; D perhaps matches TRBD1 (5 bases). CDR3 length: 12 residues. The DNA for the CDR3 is TGTGCCTCGGGGGTAAGGAACACTGGAGCTTTCTTT. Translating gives CASGVRNTGAFF.

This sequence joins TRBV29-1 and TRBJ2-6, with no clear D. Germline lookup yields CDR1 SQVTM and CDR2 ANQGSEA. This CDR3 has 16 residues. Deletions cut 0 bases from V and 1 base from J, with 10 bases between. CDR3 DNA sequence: TGCAGCGTTGAAGACCCACATGGGTCTGGGGCCAACGTCCTGACTTTC. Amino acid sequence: CSVEDPHGSGANVLTF.

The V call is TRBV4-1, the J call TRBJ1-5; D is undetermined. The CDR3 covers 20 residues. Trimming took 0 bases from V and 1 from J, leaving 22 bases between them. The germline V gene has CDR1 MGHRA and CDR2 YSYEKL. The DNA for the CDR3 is TGCGCCAGCAGCCAAGAATATTGGGCCGCGATGAGGGTGAGCAATCAGCCCCAGCATTTT. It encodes CASSQEYWAAMRVSNQPQHF.

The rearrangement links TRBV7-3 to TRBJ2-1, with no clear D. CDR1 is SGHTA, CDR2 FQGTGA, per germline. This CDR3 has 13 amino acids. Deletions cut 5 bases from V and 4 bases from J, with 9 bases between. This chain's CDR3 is CASSVNLYNEQFF. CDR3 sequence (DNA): TGTGCCAGCAGCGTAAACCTATACAATGAGCAGTTCTTC. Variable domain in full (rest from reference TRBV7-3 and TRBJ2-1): GAGVSQTPSNKVTEKGKYVELRCDPISGHTALYWYRQSLGQGPEFLIYFQGTGAADDSGLPNDRFFAVRPEGSVSTLKIQRTERGDSAVYLCASSVNLYNEQFFGPGTRLTVL.

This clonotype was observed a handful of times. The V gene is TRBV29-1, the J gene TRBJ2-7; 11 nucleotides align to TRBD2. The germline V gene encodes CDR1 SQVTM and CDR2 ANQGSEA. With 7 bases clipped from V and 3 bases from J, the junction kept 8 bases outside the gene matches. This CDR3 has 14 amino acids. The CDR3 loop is CSADSGRADYEQYF. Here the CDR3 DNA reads TGCAGCGCAGATAGCGGGAGGGCCGACTACGAGCAGTACTTC.

In nucleotides, the CDR3 is TGTGCCAGCAGTTTACTAGCGGGAATTGGTAGAGAGCAGTTCTTC. This gives the protein CASSLLAGIGREQFF. J is TRBJ2-1 and V is TRBV12-3 or TRBV12-4; TRBD2 aligns across 9 bases. CDR3 length equals 15 residues. V gave up 2 bases and J gave up 10 bases; unmatched junction bases: 9.

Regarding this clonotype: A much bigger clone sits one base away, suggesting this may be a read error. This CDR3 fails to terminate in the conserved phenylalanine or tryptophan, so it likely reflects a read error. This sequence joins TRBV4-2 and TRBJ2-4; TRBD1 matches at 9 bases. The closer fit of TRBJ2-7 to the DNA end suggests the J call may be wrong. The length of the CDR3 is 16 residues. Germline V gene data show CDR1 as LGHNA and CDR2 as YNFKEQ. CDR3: CASSQEGGQGFYEQYI. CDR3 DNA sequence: TGTGCCAGCAGCCAAGAAGGCGGACAGGGGTTCTACGAGCAGTACATC.

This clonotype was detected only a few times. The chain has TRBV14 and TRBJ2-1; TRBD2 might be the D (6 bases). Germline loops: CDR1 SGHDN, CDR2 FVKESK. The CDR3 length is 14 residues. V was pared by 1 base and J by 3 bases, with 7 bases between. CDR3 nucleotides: TGTGCCAGCAGCCAAGCTAGCGTCTACAATGAGCAGTTCTTC. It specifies CASSQASVYNEQFF.

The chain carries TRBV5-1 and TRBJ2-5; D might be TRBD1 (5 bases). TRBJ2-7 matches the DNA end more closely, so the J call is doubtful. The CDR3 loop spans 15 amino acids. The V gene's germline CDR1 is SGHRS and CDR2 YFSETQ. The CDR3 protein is CASSLFPEGVYEQYF. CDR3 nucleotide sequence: TGCGCCAGCAGCTTGTTTCCCGAAGGGGTCTACGAGCAGTACTTC.

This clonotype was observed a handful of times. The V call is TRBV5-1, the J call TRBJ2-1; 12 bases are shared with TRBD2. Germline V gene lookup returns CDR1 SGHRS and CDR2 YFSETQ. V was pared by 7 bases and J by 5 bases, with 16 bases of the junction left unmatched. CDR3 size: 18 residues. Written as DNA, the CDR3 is TGCGCCAGCGCCTCTTATAGGCTAGCGGGAGGGCCTGACAATGAGCAGTTCTTC. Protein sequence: CASASYRLAGGPDNEQFF.

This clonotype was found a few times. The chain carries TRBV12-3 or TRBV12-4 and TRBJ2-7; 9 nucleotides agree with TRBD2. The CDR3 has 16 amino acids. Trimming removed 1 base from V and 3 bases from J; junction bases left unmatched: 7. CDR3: CASSLGGSGRGYEQYF. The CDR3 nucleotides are TGTGCCAGCAGTTTAGGGGGTAGCGGGAGAGGCTACGAGCAGTACTTC.

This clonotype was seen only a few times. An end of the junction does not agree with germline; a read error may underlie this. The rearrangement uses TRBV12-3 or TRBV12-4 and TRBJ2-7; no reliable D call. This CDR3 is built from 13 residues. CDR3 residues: CATSWGRGYEQYF. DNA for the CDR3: TGTGCCACCAGTTGGGGTCGCGGCTACGAGCAGTACTTC.

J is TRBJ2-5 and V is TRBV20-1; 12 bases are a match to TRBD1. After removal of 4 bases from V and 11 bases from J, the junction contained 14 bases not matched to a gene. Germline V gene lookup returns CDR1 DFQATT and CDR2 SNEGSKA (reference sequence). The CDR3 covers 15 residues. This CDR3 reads CSATGTGGIGNEQYF. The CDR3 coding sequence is TGCAGTGCTACCGGGACAGGGGGCATAGGGAATGAGCAGTACTTC.

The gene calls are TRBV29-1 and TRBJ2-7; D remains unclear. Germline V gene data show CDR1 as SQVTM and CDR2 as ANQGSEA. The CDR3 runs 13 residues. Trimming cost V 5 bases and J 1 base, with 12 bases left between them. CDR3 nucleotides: TGCAGCGTTCTGGACGGGTATTCCTACGAGCAGTACTTC. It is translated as CSVLDGYSYEQYF.

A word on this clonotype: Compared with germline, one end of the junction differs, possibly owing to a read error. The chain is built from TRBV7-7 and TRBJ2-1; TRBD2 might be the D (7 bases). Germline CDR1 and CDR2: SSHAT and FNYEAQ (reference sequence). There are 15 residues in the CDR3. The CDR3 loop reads CASSPQWGGLNEQFF. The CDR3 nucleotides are TGTGCTAGCAGCCCCCAGTGGGGGGGCTTGAATGAGCAGTTCTTC.